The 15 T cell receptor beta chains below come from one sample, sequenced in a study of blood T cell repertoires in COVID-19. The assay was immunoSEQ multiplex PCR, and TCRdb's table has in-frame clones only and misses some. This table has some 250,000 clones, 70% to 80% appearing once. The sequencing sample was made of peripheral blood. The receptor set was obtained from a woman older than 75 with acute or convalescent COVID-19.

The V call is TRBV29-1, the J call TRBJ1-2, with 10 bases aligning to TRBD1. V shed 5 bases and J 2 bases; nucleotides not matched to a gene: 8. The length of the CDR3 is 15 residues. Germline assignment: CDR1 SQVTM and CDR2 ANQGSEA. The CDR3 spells CSVPGQGPLNYGYTF. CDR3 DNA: TGCAGCGTTCCGGGACAGGGGCCCCTGAACTATGGCTACACCTTC.

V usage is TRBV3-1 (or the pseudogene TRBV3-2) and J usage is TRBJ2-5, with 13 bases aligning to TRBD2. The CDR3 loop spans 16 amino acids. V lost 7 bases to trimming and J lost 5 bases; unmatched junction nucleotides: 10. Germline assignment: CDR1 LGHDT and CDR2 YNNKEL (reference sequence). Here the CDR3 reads CASTRGLAGPTETQYF. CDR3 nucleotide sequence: TGTGCCAGCACCCGGGGACTAGCGGGGCCAACGGAGACCCAGTACTTC.

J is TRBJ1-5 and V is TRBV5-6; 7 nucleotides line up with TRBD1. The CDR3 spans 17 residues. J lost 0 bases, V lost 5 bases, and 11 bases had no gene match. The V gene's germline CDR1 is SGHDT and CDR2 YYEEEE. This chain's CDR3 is CASRPRGQGDSNQPQHF. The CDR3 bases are TGTGCCAGCAGACCCCGGGGGCAGGGGGATAGCAATCAGCCCCAGCATTTT.

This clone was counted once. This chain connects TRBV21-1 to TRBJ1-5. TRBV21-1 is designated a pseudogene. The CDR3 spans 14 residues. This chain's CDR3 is CAGGLCSPNQPQHF. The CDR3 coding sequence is TGTGCCGGGGGGTTATGTTCCCCCAATCAGCCCCAGCATTTT.

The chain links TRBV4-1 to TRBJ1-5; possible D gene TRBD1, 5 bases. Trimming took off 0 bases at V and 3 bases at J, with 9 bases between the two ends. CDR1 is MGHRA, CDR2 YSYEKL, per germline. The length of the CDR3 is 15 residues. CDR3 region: CASSQDRRANQPQHF. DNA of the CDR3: TGCGCCAGCAGCCAAGATCGCAGGGCCAATCAGCCCCAGCATTTT.

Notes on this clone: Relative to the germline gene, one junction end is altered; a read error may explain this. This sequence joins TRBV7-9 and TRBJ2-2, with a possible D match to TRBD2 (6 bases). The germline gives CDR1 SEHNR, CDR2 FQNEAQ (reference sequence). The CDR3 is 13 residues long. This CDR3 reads CASSLDGPGGLFF. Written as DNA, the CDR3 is TGTGCCAGCAGCTTAGATGGTCCCGGGGGGCTGTTTTTT.

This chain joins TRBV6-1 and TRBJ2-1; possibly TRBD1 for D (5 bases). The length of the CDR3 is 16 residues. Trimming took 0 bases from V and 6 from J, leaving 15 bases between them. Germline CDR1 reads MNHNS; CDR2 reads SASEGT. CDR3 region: CASSEARGTLRNEQFF. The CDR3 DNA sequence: TGTGCCAGCAGTGAAGCAAGGGGAACCCTCCGCAATGAGCAGTTCTTC.

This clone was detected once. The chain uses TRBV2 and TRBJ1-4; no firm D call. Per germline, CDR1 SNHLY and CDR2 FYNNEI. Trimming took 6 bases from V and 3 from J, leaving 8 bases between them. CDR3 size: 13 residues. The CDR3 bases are TGTGCCAGCAGGAGCACAGCTAATGAAAAACTGTTTTTT. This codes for CASRSTANEKLFF.

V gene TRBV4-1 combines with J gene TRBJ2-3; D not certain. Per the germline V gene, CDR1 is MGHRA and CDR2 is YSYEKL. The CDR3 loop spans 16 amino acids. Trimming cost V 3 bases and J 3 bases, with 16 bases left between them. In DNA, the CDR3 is TGCGCCAGCAGCCAGCAACTTTACCAGACTACAGATACGCAGTATTTT. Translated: CASSQQLYQTTDTQYF.

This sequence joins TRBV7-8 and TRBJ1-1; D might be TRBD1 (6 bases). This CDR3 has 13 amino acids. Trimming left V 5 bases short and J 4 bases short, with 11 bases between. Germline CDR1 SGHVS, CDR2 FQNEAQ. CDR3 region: CASSANRATEAFF. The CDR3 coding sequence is TGTGCCAGCAGCGCAAACAGGGCCACTGAAGCTTTCTTT.

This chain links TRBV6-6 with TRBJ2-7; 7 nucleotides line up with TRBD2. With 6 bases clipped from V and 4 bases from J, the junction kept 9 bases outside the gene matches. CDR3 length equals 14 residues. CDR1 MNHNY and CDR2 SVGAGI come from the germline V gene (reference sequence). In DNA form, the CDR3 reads TGTGCCAGCAGGCCCGGGACTACGAAATACGAGCAGTACTTC. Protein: CASRPGTTKYEQYF.

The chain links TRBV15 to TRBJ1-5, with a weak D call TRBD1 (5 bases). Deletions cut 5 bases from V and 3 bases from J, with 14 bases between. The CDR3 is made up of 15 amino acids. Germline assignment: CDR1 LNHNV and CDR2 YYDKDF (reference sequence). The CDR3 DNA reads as TGTGCCACCAGCGCCGGGGGGAGAAACAATCAGCCCCAGCATTTT. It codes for CATSAGGRNNQPQHF.

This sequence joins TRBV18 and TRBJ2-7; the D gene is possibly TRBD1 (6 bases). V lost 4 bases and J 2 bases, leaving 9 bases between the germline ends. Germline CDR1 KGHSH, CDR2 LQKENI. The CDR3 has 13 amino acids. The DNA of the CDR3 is TGTGCCAGCTCACAAGGACAGACCTACGAGCAGTACTTC. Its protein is CASSQGQTYEQYF.

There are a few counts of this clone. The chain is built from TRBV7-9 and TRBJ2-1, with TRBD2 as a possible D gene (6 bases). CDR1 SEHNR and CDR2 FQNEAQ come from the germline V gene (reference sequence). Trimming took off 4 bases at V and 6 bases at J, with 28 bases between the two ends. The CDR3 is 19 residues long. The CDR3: CASSSRSLPGGRGGNEQFF. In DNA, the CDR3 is TGTGCCAGCAGCTCCCGCAGCCTTCCGGGCGGGCGGGGAGGCAATGAGCAGTTCTTC.

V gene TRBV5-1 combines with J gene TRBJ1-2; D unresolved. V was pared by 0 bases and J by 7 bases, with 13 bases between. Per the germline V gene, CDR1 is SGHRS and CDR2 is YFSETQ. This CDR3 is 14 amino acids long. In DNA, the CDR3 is TGCGCCAGCAGCTTGGGGGCCGAGATTACTGGCTACACCTTC. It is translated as CASSLGAEITGYTF. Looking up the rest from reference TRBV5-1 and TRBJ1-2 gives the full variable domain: KAGVTQTPRYLIKTRGQQVTLSCSPISGHRSVSWYQQTPGQGLQFLFEYFSETQRNKGNFPGRFSGRQFSNSRSEMNVSTLELGDSALYLCASSLGAEITGYTFGSGTRLTVV.